This T cell receptor (beta chain) was captured in a study of memory CD4+ T cells and cytomegalovirus serostatus. About the research overall: Of the healthy Belgian adults, 9 or 10 were CMV seropositive and around 22 seronegative. Whole-study results and caveats: Of around 160 reported CMV TCRbeta sequences, under 80 were found in memory CD4+ repertoires. Repertoires predicted CMV serostatus with median bootstrapped AUC of around 0.95. Suggested: most of the CMV-linked TCR signature lies in CD4+ memory cells.

CDR1 and CDR2 (germline): MGHRA, YSYEKL. V was clipped by 0 bases and J by 1 base, with 23 bases between them. The CDR3 loop spans 20 amino acids. This clone has just a few counts. The antigen is unknown. Sequencing used immunoSEQ multiplex PCR; TCRdb keeps in-frame clones, though not all of them. Here the sample spans approximately 40,000 clones, around 72% being singletons. Single viable CD3+CD4+CD8-CD45RO+ cells were sorted as the memory CD4+ T cells. The chain recombines TRBV4-1 with TRBJ2-3; tentative D call: TRBD2 (6 bases). The sequencing input was memory CD4+ T cells from blood. This receptor was obtained from an adult in good health and CMV-seronegative. CDR3 region: CASSQDPSVPGVLGTDTQYF. The CDR3 DNA reads as TGCGCCAGCAGCCAAGATCCCAGCGTGCCGGGAGTATTAGGCACAGATACGCAGTATTTT.